The 2 T cell receptor beta chains given below trace back to one sample, sequenced in a study of T cell responses to AZD1222 COVID-19 vaccine. Produced via immunoSEQ multiplex PCR; TCRdb's table is partial and in-frame only. The sample lists about 120,000 clones, 70% to 90% seen once, with 2.5% to 3.5% in the top ten. The material sequenced was peripheral blood, taken 28 days after the second AZD1222 dose. The receptors were gathered from an adult who received the AZD1222 COVID-19 vaccine.

The V and J genes are TRBV15 and TRBJ1-2; D remains unclear. V lost 0 bases to trimming and J lost 7 bases, with 9 bases between them. The CDR3 sequence is 13 residues long. From germline, CDR1 is LNHNV and CDR2 YYDKDF (reference sequence). The CDR3 is CATSRDLAGGYTF. CDR3 coding DNA: TGTGCCACCAGCAGAGATCTGGCAGGTGGCTACACCTTC.

This clone was observed a single time. The chain couples TRBV3-1 (or the pseudogene TRBV3-2) to TRBJ2-7; a weak D match, TRBD2 (5 bases). There are 13 residues in the CDR3. V was shortened by 5 bases and J by 3 bases, with 11 bases between the two germline ends. Germline CDR1 and CDR2: LGHDT and YNNKEL (reference sequence). The CDR3: CASSFPGNYEQYF. CDR3 in DNA: TGTGCCAGCAGCTTCCCGGGGAACTACGAGCAGTACTTC.